This T cell receptor beta chain is from a study of blood T cell repertoires in COVID-19. Study context: COVID-19 samples, acute and convalescent, were from the United States, Italy and Spain. Sources were T cells, B-cell-depleted T cells, or PBMCs; the material itself was cDNA or gDNA.

Germline V lookup: CDR1 SEHNR, CDR2 FQNEAQ (reference sequence). Trimming shortened V by 3 bases and J by 2 bases, and 10 bases separated the two germline ends. The CDR3 is made up of 14 amino acids. Original processing methods: Estimates of nucleated cell counts were drawn from the amplification of reference gene primers. Sequencing used immunoSEQ multiplex PCR; TCRdb keeps in-frame clones, though not all of them. The V and J calls and the clone size are those of that table, but D and trimming were determined from the DNA. The sample lists 130,000 or so clones, approximately 88% occurring once. The rearrangement uses TRBV7-9 and TRBJ2-5; D is ambiguous. The sequence was obtained from a man aged 55-75 years with active or convalescent COVID-19. Sequenced sample: peripheral blood. The CDR3 loop reads CASSFPQIQETQYF. In nucleotides, the CDR3 is TGTGCCAGCAGCTTTCCCCAGATACAAGAGACCCAGTACTTC. Full variable domain (missing parts from reference TRBV7-9 and TRBJ2-5): DTGVSQNPRHKITKRGQNVTFRCDPISEHNRLYWYRQTLGQGPEFLTYFQNEAQLEKSRLLSDRFSAERPKGSFSTLEIQRTEQGDSAMYLCASSFPQIQETQYFGPGTRLLVL.